Listed below are T cell receptor beta chains from one sample, sequenced in a study of T cells in Graves' hyperthyroidism and ophthalmopathy. TCRdb re-analysed the multiplex PCR reads in MiXCR, keeping a single row per CDR3 protein. The sample holds almost 500,000 distinct CDR3 sequences, 20% to 25% seen once. Specimen: blood. The receptors here all came from an older woman with Graves' ophthalmopathy. Both conserved end residues are part of each CDR3. A D gene is named only where the DNA matches it firmly. Size tells how often a clone was seen (once, few, many) or the class of an expanded clone, and some rows leave it out.

J gene | clone size | V gene | D gene | CDR3 protein | CDR3 DNA
TRBJ1-2 | few | TRBV7-6 | NA | CASSLDNTAGGYTF | TGTGCCAGCAGCCTAGACAACACGGCGGGTGGCTACACCTTC
TRBJ1-4 | few | TRBV2 | NA | CASSEAVSIEKLFF | TGTGCCAGCAGTGAAGCGGTTTCAATTGAAAAACTGTTTTTT
TRBJ1-5 | few | TRBV6-1 | TRBD1 | CASKKPTGANQPQHF | TGTGCCAGCAAGAAGCCAACAGGGGCCAATCAGCCCCAGCATTTT
TRBJ2-1 | NA | TRBV20-1 | NA | CSARDRQKYNEQFF | TGCAGTGCTAGAGATAGACAGAAATACAATGAGCAGTTCTTC
TRBJ1-1 | NA | TRBV29-1 | NA | CSVEGRKGETMNTEAFF | TGCAGCGTTGAAGGAAGGAAAGGGGAAACTATGAACACTGAAGCTTTCTTT
TRBJ2-1 | NA | TRBV7-3 | NA | CASSFFPTASYNEQFF | TGTGCCAGCAGCTTCTTTCCTACTGCCTCCTACAATGAGCAGTTCTTC
TRBJ1-1 | NA | TRBV19 | NA | CASSIGGQNTEAFF | TGTGCCAGTAGTATTGGGGGACAGAACACTGAAGCTTTCTTT
TRBJ2-5 | NA | TRBV10-1 | NA | CASSESETQYF | TGCGCCAGCAGTGAGTCTGAGACCCAGTACTTC
TRBJ2-1 | few | TRBV9 | TRBD2 | CASSERGGLAGDEQFF | TGTGCCAGCAGCGAGAGAGGGGGGCTAGCGGGAGATGAGCAGTTCTTC
TRBJ2-7 | many | TRBV28 | TRBD2 | CASRPHGAGDSYEQYF | TGTGCCAGCAGACCCCACGGAGCGGGGGACTCCTACGAGCAGTACTTC
TRBJ2-7 | many | TRBV3-1 | NA | CASSQVEGREQYF | TGTGCCAGCAGCCAAGTGGAGGGGCGCGAGCAGTACTTC
TRBJ2-1 | NA | TRBV7-2 | NA | CASSPTNVGFSEQFF | TGTGCCAGCAGCCCCACCAATGTTGGTTTTAGTGAGCAGTTCTTC
TRBJ1-4 | few | TRBV20-1 | TRBD1 | CSARTGGNSEKLFF | TGCAGTGCTCGTACAGGGGGCAACAGTGAAAAACTGTTTTTT
TRBJ2-5 | many | TRBV5-5 | NA | CASSLDGQTETQYF | TGTGCCAGCAGCTTGGATGGGCAGACGGAGACCCAGTACTTC
TRBJ2-1 | NA | TRBV11-2 | NA | CASSYDRLAYNEQFF | TGTGCCAGCAGTTACGATCGTCTCGCCTACAATGAGCAGTTCTTC
TRBJ2-1 | NA | TRBV3-1 | NA | CASSQDLSLYNEQFF | TGTGCCAGCAGCCAAGATTTGAGTCTCTACAATGAGCAGTTCTTC
TRBJ2-3 | NA | TRBV28 | TRBD2 | CASSFGLAVRTDTQYF | TGTGCCAGCAGTTTCGGGCTAGCGGTACGCACAGATACGCAGTATTTT
TRBJ2-3 | many | TRBV2 | TRBD2 | CASSRGLAPLSSTDTQYF | TGTGCCAGCAGCCGCGGACTAGCCCCCCTGTCTAGCACAGATACGCAGTATTTT
TRBJ2-1 | once | TRBV9 | NA | CASSVAGSEQFF | TGTGCCAGCAGCGTAGCTGGGAGTGAGCAGTTCTTC
TRBJ2-5 | NA | TRBV2 | TRBD2 | CASSEEDRGLAGGQETQYF | TGTGCCAGCAGTGAAGAGGACAGGGGACTAGCGGGGGGCCAAGAGACCCAGTACTTC
TRBJ1-1 | many | TRBV7-2 | TRBD1 | CASSPGQANTEAFF | TGTGCCAGCAGCCCCGGACAGGCGAACACTGAAGCTTTCTTT
TRBJ1-2 | few | TRBV13 | TRBD1 | CASSLGDRVNYGYTF | TGTGCCAGCAGCTTAGGGGACAGGGTCAACTATGGCTACACCTTC
TRBJ2-7 | few | TRBV11-2 | TRBD2 | CASSFKLSGSSYEQYF | TGTGCCAGCAGCTTTAAACTCAGCGGGAGCTCCTACGAGCAGTACTTC
TRBJ1-1 | NA | TRBV19 | NA | CASTDHRTLNTEAFF | TGTGCCAGTACCGATCACAGGACCTTGAACACTGAAGCTTTCTTT
TRBJ2-2 | few | TRBV3-1 | NA | CASSPSVGPTGELFF | TGTGCCAGCAGCCCCTCCGTGGGGCCCACCGGGGAGCTGTTTTTT
TRBJ2-1 | few | TRBV2 | NA | CASSMEGYNEQFF | TGTGCCAGCTCGATGGAGGGATATAATGAGCAGTTCTTC
TRBJ1-2 | many | TRBV2 | NA | CASSEGGGYGYTF | TGTGCCAGCAGTGAAGGGGGAGGGTATGGCTACACCTTC
TRBJ2-3 | many | TRBV7-2 | TRBD2 | CASSWRLAGASTDTQYF | TGTGCCAGCAGCTGGAGACTAGCGGGAGCTAGCACAGATACGCAGTATTTT
TRBJ2-1 | NA | TRBV9 | NA | CAPGTGPYNEQFF | TGTGCCCCAGGCACCGGGCCCTACAATGAGCAGTTCTTC
TRBJ1-1 | NA | TRBV6-1 | NA | CASSDRFMNTEAFF | TGTGCCAGCAGTGATCGTTTCATGAACACTGAAGCTTTCTTT
TRBJ2-3 | NA | TRBV20-1 | NA | CSARDFYREIEDTQYF | TGCAGTGCTAGAGATTTCTATCGGGAGATAGAAGATACGCAGTATTTT
TRBJ2-3 | many | TRBV12-3/TRBV12-4 | TRBD2 | CASRASSGAGNTDTQYF | TGTGCCAGCAGGGCCTCTAGCGGAGCCGGGAACACAGATACGCAGTATTTT
TRBJ2-5 | NA | TRBV7-2 | TRBD2 | CASSLELAGLTQYF | TGTGCCAGCAGCTTAGAGCTAGCGGGTCTGACCCAGTACTTC
TRBJ2-7 | many | TRBV5-1 | TRBD2 | CASSLAAGGSYEQYF | TGTGCCAGCAGCTTAGCGGCGGGAGGCTCCTACGAGCAGTACTTC
TRBJ1-1 | many | TRBV2 | NA | CASSERQISNTEAFF | TGTGCCAGCAGTGAAAGACAGATTTCGAACACTGAAGCTTTCTTT
TRBJ2-2 | NA | TRBV5-7 | TRBD2 | CASSLGTSGSYGELFF | TGTGCCAGCAGCTTGGGGACTAGCGGGAGTTACGGGGAGCTGTTTTTT
TRBJ1-2 | few | TRBV6-1 | NA | CASRGGARMRGYTF | TGTGCCAGCAGGGGCGGGGCAAGGATGAGGGGCTACACCTTC
TRBJ2-6 | NA | TRBV6-1 | NA | CASSEPGANVLTF | TGTGCCAGCAGTGAACCTGGGGCCAACGTCCTGACTTTC
TRBJ2-7 | few | TRBV30 | NA | CAWSEGLPYEQYF | TGTGCCTGGAGTGAGGGGCTGCCCTACGAGCAGTACTTC
TRBJ1-6 | NA | TRBV12-3/TRBV12-4 | NA | CASSLALPNSPPHF | TGTGCCAGCAGTTTAGCGTTGCCTAATTCACCCCCCCACTTT
TRBJ1-2 | many | TRBV28 | NA | CASSSFLGQGYGYTF | TGTGCCAGCAGTTCATTCCTGGGGCAGGGCTATGGCTACACCTTC
TRBJ2-3 | NA | TRBV5-1 | NA | CASSFTQSTDTQYF | TGCGCCAGCAGCTTTACCCAGAGCACAGATACGCAGTATTTT
TRBJ1-5 | few | TRBV18 | NA | CASSEGFGNQPQHF | TGTGCCAGCTCAGAGGGGTTCGGGAATCAGCCCCAGCATTTT
TRBJ2-5 | NA | TRBV3-1 | TRBD2 | CASSLTSGTKYF | TGTGCCAGCAGCTTGACTAGCGGGACGAAGTACTTC
TRBJ2-3 | NA | TRBV11-3 | NA | CASSLGRGWGTDTQYF | TGTGCCAGCAGCCTAGGACGGGGGTGGGGAACAGATACGCAGTATTTT
TRBJ1-1 | few | TRBV19 | NA | CASSPHHDGEAFF | TGTGCCAGTAGTCCTCATCATGACGGTGAAGCTTTCTTT
TRBJ1-3 | NA | TRBV19 | TRBD1 | CASRTGDKVGNTIYF | TGTGCCAGTAGGACAGGGGATAAAGTTGGAAACACCATATATTTT
TRBJ2-4 | few | TRBV12-3/TRBV12-4 | TRBD2 | CASSSGGDKNIQYF | TGTGCCAGCAGTTCTGGGGGGGATAAAAACATTCAGTACTTC
TRBJ1-2 | few | TRBV12-3/TRBV12-4 | TRBD1 | CASRYRGLKDGYTF | TGTGCCAGCAGGTACAGGGGACTGAAAGATGGCTACACCTTC
TRBJ2-5 | NA | TRBV9 | NA | CASSVPGTQYF | TGTGCCAGCTCAGTCCCGGGGACCCAGTACTTC
TRBJ2-7 | few | TRBV6-9 | TRBD2 | CASSYPPSGGRAGEQYF | TGTGCCAGCAGTTACCCCCCAAGTGGCGGGAGGGCCGGGGAGCAGTACTTC
TRBJ1-4 | few | TRBV14 | NA | CASSQVALGGKLFF | TGTGCCAGCAGCCAAGTGGCCCTAGGGGGAAAACTGTTTTTT
TRBJ2-2 | NA | TRBV6-1 | TRBD1 | CASRPTRGQGKTGELFF | TGTGCCAGCAGACCAACTCGGGGACAGGGGAAAACCGGGGAGCTGTTTTTT
TRBJ2-3 | few | TRBV7-3 | TRBD2 | CASSLTLSSGKTDTQYF | TGTGCCAGCAGCTTAACGTTGTCTAGCGGGAAGACAGATACGCAGTATTTT
TRBJ2-7 | many | TRBV2 | NA | CASSPRRGFSYEQYF | TGTGCCAGCAGCCCCCGGCGGGGTTTCTCCTACGAGCAGTACTTC
TRBJ2-3 | few | TRBV5-1 | NA | CASRVQGIGGVTDTQYF | TGCGCCAGCAGGGTTCAAGGTATAGGGGGAGTCACAGATACGCAGTATTTT
TRBJ1-1 | many | TRBV2 | NA | CASSEEAGPNTEAFF | TGTGCCAGCAGTGAAGAGGCAGGGCCGAACACTGAAGCTTTCTTT
TRBJ1-5 | few | TRBV12-3/TRBV12-4 | NA | CASSFGPAPQHF | TGTGCCAGCAGTTTCGGACCTGCACCCCAGCATTTT
TRBJ2-1 | NA | TRBV4-2 | NA | CASSQGQVNEQFF | TGTGCCAGCAGCCAAGGGCAGGTAAATGAGCAGTTCTTC
TRBJ2-5 | NA | TRBV4-3 | NA | CASSHKQGLSAGTQYF | TGCGCCAGCAGCCACAAACAGGGACTATCAGCCGGTACCCAGTACTTC